This T cell receptor (beta chain) appears in the sequencing data of a study of CD8+ T cells in alopecia areata. This sample's treatment: oral pan-JAK inhibitor, 5-10 mg twice daily. As the sequencing template, cDNA was produced by extracting RNA and reverse transcribing it. Assay used: immunoSEQ multiplex PCR; TCRdb lists only in-frame clones, some missing. The repertoire holds about 74,000 clones, with around 29% as singletons. On this clone itself: Its antigen is not known. Other DNA variants within this sample encode the same CDR3.

The study's findings and limits: Tofacitinib significantly lowered scalp clonality and expanded CD8+ clones among the top 100.

Source: CD8+ T cells sorted from blood, taken at week 4, from a patient treated with tofacitinib. The source is a human donor with alopecia areata.

CDR3 sequence reads: CSVPRTGSYGYTF. CDR3 sequence (DNA): TGCAGCGTTCCACGGACGGGAAGCTATGGCTACACCTTC. J is TRBJ1-2 and V is TRBV29-1; D unresolved. The V gene's germline CDR1 is SQVTM and CDR2 ANQGSEA. This CDR3 is built from 13 residues. The V end lost 5 bases, the J end lost 4 bases, and 14 bases lay between the germline ends.